What follows are 19 T cell receptor beta chains derived from one specimen sequenced in a study of tumor-infiltrating lymphocytes in primary liver carcinoma. Unsorted bulk tissue of roughly 20-34 mg yielded co-extracted RNA and DNA. With a constant-region primer, TCR beta cDNA was made from 500 ng of total RNA. What produced the TCR beta libraries was three nested multiplex PCR rounds using slightly modified ARM-PCR. Researchers ran the first two PCR rounds for roughly 11 cycles each with TRBV1-TRBV30 forward primers and a C-beta reverse primer. In TCRdb, the multiplex PCR reads were re-called with MiXCR into one record per CDR3 protein. This table has around 100,000 distinct CDR3 sequences, around 63% appearing once. Material for sequencing was liver tumor tissue from sampling region 5. Subset here: tumor region T5, tumor centre. The receptors here all came from a woman aged 60-75 years with primary liver carcinoma and hepatitis B virus infection.

On this clonotype: A much larger clone is a single base away; this may be a read error. V is TRBV6-1 and J is TRBJ1-2; D not certain. The CDR3 is 14 residues long. Germline-derived CDR1 and CDR2 are MNHNS and SASEGT. The CDR3 region is CASHASQWVYDYTF. CDR3 nucleotide sequence: TGTGCCAGCCACGCCTCGCAGTGGGTCTATGACTACACCTTC.

The table lists this clonotype with many counts. This sequence joins TRBV5-1 and TRBJ1-1; D gene ambiguous. The CDR3 contains 13 residues. Trimming took 0 bases from V and 4 from J, leaving 7 bases between them. The germline V gene encodes CDR1 SGHRS and CDR2 YFSETQ. CDR3 residues: CASSLDRATEAFF. The CDR3 region has the DNA TGCGCCAGCAGCTTGGATAGGGCCACTGAAGCTTTCTTT.

V is TRBV6-5 and J is TRBJ1-1, with D maybe TRBD1 (6 bases). Germline V gives CDR1 MNHEY, CDR2 SVGAGI. This CDR3 is 14 amino acids long. The ends were cut back, 3 bases at V and 5 bases at J, with 13 bases in the middle. The CDR3 DNA is TGTGCCAGCAGTTATGTACAGGGAAGAACTGAAGCTTTCTTT. Amino acids: CASSYVQGRTEAFF.

The chain is built from TRBV11-2 and TRBJ2-7, with 10 bases aligning to TRBD2. CDR1 and CDR2 from the germline V gene are SGHAT and FQNNGV. The CDR3 spans 16 residues. Trimming removed 1 base from V and 7 bases from J; junction bases left unmatched: 10. CDR3 sequence reads: CASSLGHLAGVAEQYF. In DNA form, the CDR3 reads TGTGCCAGCAGCTTAGGCCATCTAGCGGGAGTTGCTGAGCAGTACTTC.

This clonotype was counted a few times. The conserved closing phenylalanine or tryptophan is absent in this CDR3, likely reflecting a read error. No DNA is shown, since the ends of the CDR3 on it are uncertain; the CDR3 is the one TCRdb lists. The CDR3 loop is CASSLDWGSDTQYC. The chain combines TRBV11-1 with TRBJ2-3; whether TRBD1, the table's D call, matches the DNA was not checked. The CDR3 length is 14 residues, termini included. CDR1 is SGHAT, CDR2 FQDESV, per germline (reference sequence).

This clonotype was observed at least ten times. This chain uses TRBV12-3 or TRBV12-4 with TRBJ2-3; 10 positions agree with TRBD2. This CDR3 is 19 amino acids long. V shed 3 bases, J shed 0 bases, and the junction held 12 bases outside the gene matches. CDR3 sequence (DNA): TGTGCCAGCAGTTTGGGTCGGCTAGCGGGAGTGTTCAGCACAGATACGCAGTATTTT. Encoded protein: CASSLGRLAGVFSTDTQYF.

A word on this clonotype: One end of the junction varies from germline; a read error may be responsible. This rearrangement joins TRBV12-3 or TRBV12-4 to TRBJ1-5; D call uncertain. This CDR3 is built from 13 residues. In DNA form, the CDR3 reads TGTGTCAGCAGTTTTGGGGAGAATCAGCCCCAGCATTTT. Protein product: CVSSFGENQPQHF.

V gene TRBV7-3 combines with J gene TRBJ1-2, with TRBD1 as a possible D gene (5 bases). Germline V lookup: CDR1 SGHTA, CDR2 FQGTGA. V lost 5 bases and J 5 bases, leaving 15 bases between the germline ends. The CDR3 consists of 14 residues. CDR3 in amino acids: CASSEHQGEYGYTF. The CDR3 bases are TGTGCCAGCAGCGAACACCAGGGAGAATATGGCTACACCTTC.

This clonotype was counted a few times. The chain joins TRBV18 to TRBJ2-1; the match to TRBD2 covers 7 bases. The germline gives CDR1 KGHSH, CDR2 LQKENI. This CDR3 spans 18 amino acids. Unmatched junction bases numbered 14, after V lost 2 bases and J lost 4 bases. In DNA form, the CDR3 reads TGTGCCAGCTCACCAAAGGCGGCCATAGCGGGTTCATACAATGAGCAGTTCTTC. Amino acid sequence: CASSPKAAIAGSYNEQFF.

This clonotype was detected only a few times. One end of the junction does not line up with germline, which may come from a read error. CDR3 protein: CASSLLHDPYEPYF. CDR3 in DNA: TGTGCCAGCAGTTTACTCCATGACCCCTACGAGCCGTACTTC. The chain couples TRBV12-3 or TRBV12-4 to TRBJ2-1; D call uncertain. The CDR3 spans 14 residues.

The V gene is TRBV12-3 or TRBV12-4, the J gene TRBJ2-1; 8 positions agree with TRBD2. Germline trimming cut 6 bases from V and 16 bases from J; bases unmatched to any gene: 20. CDR3 length equals 15 residues. CDR3: CASSIRTSWDNGHFF. For the CDR3, the DNA is TGTGCCAGCAGCATTAGGACTAGCTGGGACAATGGGCACTTCTTC.

Regarding this clonotype: A read error may explain this, as a much larger clone is one base away. The chain uses TRBV6-6 and TRBJ1-2; 8 positions agree with TRBD1. The CDR3 loop spans 13 amino acids. CDR1 is MNHNY, CDR2 SVGAGI, per germline (reference sequence). The CDR3 nucleotides are TGTGCCAGCAGTTACTCACAGGGGGGCGGCTACATCTTC. It specifies CASSYSQGGGYIF.

The V gene is TRBV7-9, the J gene TRBJ1-5; 10 bases match TRBD1. Germline V gene data show CDR1 as SEHNR and CDR2 as FQNEAQ (reference sequence). CDR3 length: 16 residues. The CDR3: CDGSERDRGSDQPQHF. CDR3 nucleotides: TGTGACGGCAGCGAACGGGACAGGGGTTCGGATCAGCCCCAGCATTTT.

The chain couples TRBV6-1 to TRBJ2-7; perhaps TRBD1 as D (5 bases). In germline, CDR1 is MNHNS, CDR2 SASEGT. The V and J ends lost 8 bases and 3 bases respectively, with 17 bases between them. The CDR3 spans 14 residues. The CDR3 region is CASGASGMSYEQYF. The CDR3 region has the DNA TGTGCCAGCGGGGCTAGTGGGATGAGCTACGAGCAGTACTTC.

In regard to this clonotype: One end of the junction varies from germline; a read error may be responsible. The chain couples TRBV11-3 to TRBJ2-2; TRBD2 agrees at 9 bases. The CDR3 has 17 residues. CDR1 and CDR2 from the germline V gene are SGHNT and YENEEA. CDR3 in amino acids: CASSLGRLAGSTGELFF. CDR3 sequence (DNA): TGTGCCAGCAGCTTAGGCAGGCTAGCGGGGAGCACCGGGGAGCTGTTTTTC.

This clonotype was seen a single time. Since no conserved phenylalanine or tryptophan closes the CDR3, a read error is the likely cause. This rearrangement joins TRBV29-1 to TRBJ1-1, with D unresolved. CDR1 SQVTM and CDR2 ANQGSEA come from the germline V gene. The CDR3 covers 10 residues. With 7 bases removed from V and 8 bases from J, the gap between germline ends came to 11 bases. DNA of the CDR3: TGCAGCGGAGGAGAGGAGGAAGCTTTCTTA. Its translation is CSGGEEEAFL.

As concerns this clonotype: This may be a read error: a much more frequent sequence differs by one nucleotide. In DNA form, the CDR3 reads TGCAGCCTAAGCCCCCAGGCCACAGATACGCAGTATTTT. Encoded protein: CSLSPQATDTQYF. This chain uses TRBV29-1 with TRBJ2-3; no definite D call. The CDR3 has 13 residues. Trimming pared 8 bases from V and 2 bases from J, leaving 14 bases between. Germline V gene lookup returns CDR1 SQVTM and CDR2 ANQGSEA.

A word on this clonotype: One end of the junction does not line up with germline, which may come from a read error. This chain uses TRBV6-1 with TRBJ2-1; 9 bases line up with TRBD2. Germline V lookup: CDR1 MNHNS, CDR2 SASEGT. CDR3 length: 14 residues. The CDR3 sequence is CATRAGGSYNEQFF. Here the CDR3 DNA reads TGTGCCACCAGAGCGGGGGGCTCCTATAATGAACAGTTCTTC.

The V gene is TRBV2, the J gene TRBJ2-5; D is ambiguous. Germline V lookup: CDR1 SNHLY, CDR2 FYNNEI. V was shortened by 9 bases and J by 5 bases, with 13 bases between the two germline ends. This CDR3 has 12 amino acids. The CDR3 nucleotides read TGTGCCAGTAACAAGGATGGGGAGACCCAGTACTTC. It yields the protein CASNKDGETQYF.